Below are 18 T cell receptor beta chains sequenced from a single sample in a study of vaccination and CD4 T cells after COVID-19. This sample's treatment: approximately nine-day PBMC culture with coronavirus spike peptide pools or control peptides (ViraFEST assay). Before the COVID-19 pandemic (2011-2018), CD4+ T cells were obtained from the unexposed donor. The antigens for these receptors are not known. Cultured CD4+ T cell DNA underwent sequencing with the Oncomine TCR Beta short-read assay. Genomic DNA was drawn out of CD4+ T cells grown in culture. TCRdb fed the PCR reads into MiXCR, producing one record per CDR3 protein. This sample yields 10,000 or so distinct CDR3 sequences, of which about 30% are seen a single time; 10% to 15% belongs to the top ten. Sequencing input: CD4+ T cells from blood, cultured in vitro. The receptors were sampled from a human donor in good health.

The sample holds a few counts of this clonotype. V usage is TRBV7-2 and J usage is TRBJ1-2, with a weak D call TRBD1 (6 bases). V was pared by 4 bases and J by 5 bases, with 17 bases between. The CDR3 is made up of 15 amino acids. Per the germline V gene, CDR1 is SGHTA and CDR2 is FQGNSA. Here the CDR3 reads CASSSNRDGRYGYTF. The CDR3 DNA sequence: TGTGCCAGCAGCTCTAACAGGGACGGGAGATATGGCTACACCTTC.

The chain combines TRBV29-1 with TRBJ2-2; 7 nucleotides match TRBD1. CDR1 and CDR2 from the germline V gene are SQVTM and ANQGSEA. The CDR3 runs 14 residues. The V segment lost 7 bases and the J segment 13 bases; nucleotides outside the gene matches: 18. Here the CDR3 reads CSASNRDRALGLFF. The CDR3, as DNA: TGCAGCGCCTCTAACCGCGACAGGGCTCTTGGGCTGTTTTTT.

The gene calls are TRBV20-1 and TRBJ1-1, with 7 bases aligning to TRBD1. V shed 1 base, J shed 0 bases, and the junction held 2 bases outside the gene matches. This CDR3 has 14 residues. Germline V gene sequence: CDR1 DFQATT, CDR2 SNEGSKA (reference sequence). The CDR3 bases are TGCAGTGCTAGAGTGGGACAGATGAACACTGAAGCTTTCTTT. Translated: CSARVGQMNTEAFF.

The V and J genes are TRBV6-5 and TRBJ2-7; the D gene could be TRBD1 or TRBD2 (5 bases each). In germline, CDR1 is MNHEY, CDR2 SVGAGI. Trimming cost V 2 bases and J 3 bases, with 11 bases left between them. The CDR3 sequence is 14 residues long. The chain's CDR3 is CASSYRGRGYEQYF. CDR3 nucleotides: TGTGCCAGCAGTTACAGGGGCCGGGGCTACGAGCAGTACTTC.

This rearrangement joins TRBV27 to TRBJ2-7; D is perhaps TRBD2 (7 bases). The CDR3 sequence is 19 residues long. Germline-derived CDR1 and CDR2 are MNHEY and SMNVEV (reference sequence). Trimming cost V 4 bases and J 2 bases, with 27 bases left between them. The CDR3 region is CASSSLILAGEGGPYEQYF. The DNA for the CDR3 is TGTGCCAGCAGTTCCCTAATCCTCGCGGGTGAGGGGGGGCCCTACGAGCAGTACTTC.

The chain combines TRBV20-1 with TRBJ2-1; 10 bases align to TRBD2. CDR1 is DFQATT and CDR2 is SNEGSKA in the germline V gene (reference sequence). After removal of 6 bases from V and 8 bases from J, the junction contained 10 bases not matched to a gene. There are 14 residues in the CDR3. CDR3 amino acids: CSAPGVAGGDEQFF. In DNA, the CDR3 is TGCAGTGCCCCGGGAGTAGCGGGAGGTGATGAGCAGTTCTTC.

This clonotype was recorded a few times. The chain has TRBV21-1 and TRBJ2-7; TRBD2 is taken as the D call from the table, unchecked against the DNA. TRBV21-1 is reported as a pseudogene. This CDR3 spans 19 amino acids. Here the CDR3 DNA reads TGTGCCATCCCAGATGGGACTAGCGTGCTAGCGGGAGGGTACAACGAGCAGTACTTC. Amino acids: CAIPDGTSVLAGGYNEQYF.

This sequence joins TRBV7-9 and TRBJ2-7; D call uncertain. Germline CDR1 is SEHNR and CDR2 is FQNEAQ (reference sequence). The CDR3 is made up of 12 amino acids. V lost 5 bases to trimming and J lost 3 bases, with 8 bases between them. The DNA of the CDR3 is TGTGCCAGCAGCCCCCTAATCTACGAGCAGTACTTC. This translates into CASSPLIYEQYF.

The V gene is TRBV7-9, the J gene TRBJ2-5; 13 positions match TRBD2. The CDR3 is made up of 17 amino acids. Germline values: CDR1 SEHNR, CDR2 FQNEAQ (reference sequence). Trimming at V came to 4 bases and at J to 5 bases, leaving 10 bases not matched to a gene. CDR3 DNA sequence: TGTGCCAGCAGCTCATACCAACTAGCGGGAGGGCCTGAGACCCAGTACTTC. This gives the protein CASSSYQLAGGPETQYF.

This chain joins TRBV19 and TRBJ1-5, with D possibly matching TRBD1 (5 bases). The V gene lost 7 bases and the J gene lost 3 bases, with 19 bases spanning the gap. This CDR3 comprises 16 residues. From germline, CDR1 is LNHDA and CDR2 SQIVND (reference sequence). CDR3 nucleotides: TGTGCCAGTAACTCCGCGAGATGGGGGAACAATCAGCCCCAGCATTTT. Translated: CASNSARWGNNQPQHF.

Only a few counts were recorded for this clonotype. V gene TRBV20-1 combines with J gene TRBJ1-5, with a tentative D call TRBD1 (5 bases). The CDR3 spans 16 residues. Germline CDR1 reads DFQATT; CDR2 reads SNEGSKA (reference sequence). V was clipped by 0 bases and J by 3 bases, with 15 bases between them. The CDR3 region is CSARDEGRGLNQPQHF. The DNA of the CDR3 is TGCAGTGCTAGAGATGAAGGGAGGGGCCTCAATCAGCCCCAGCATTTT.

This clonotype was observed a few times. The genes are TRBV6-1 and TRBJ2-7; maybe TRBD1 (7 bases). This CDR3 is 15 amino acids long. Germline V CDR1 and CDR2: MNHNS, SASEGT. V lost 5 bases, J lost 3 bases, and 17 bases lay in between. For the CDR3, the DNA is TGTGCCAGCAGTCCCCAGGGGGGTAGCATCTACGAGCAGTACTTC. Protein sequence: CASSPQGGSIYEQYF.

The gene calls are TRBV21-1 and TRBJ2-4; the table's TRBD1 call for D was not verified on the DNA. TRBV21-1 is assigned pseudogene status. The CDR3 extends over 13 amino acids. The CDR3 spells CASTDGGVGIQYF. The CDR3 bases are TGTGCCAGCACCGACGGGGGGGTCGGCATTCAGTACTTC.

J is TRBJ1-3 and V is TRBV28, with D uncertain. Trimming pared 5 bases from V and 0 bases from J, leaving 8 bases between. Germline lookup yields CDR1 MDHEN and CDR2 SYDVKM. CDR3 length: 14 residues. This chain's CDR3 is CASSTDRSGNTIYF. The CDR3 bases are TGTGCCAGCAGTACCGATCGCTCTGGAAACACCATATATTTT.

V is TRBV28 and J is TRBJ2-7; 8 bases are shared with TRBD1. Per the germline V gene, CDR1 is MDHEN and CDR2 is SYDVKM. J was trimmed by 2 bases and V by 1 base; bases with no gene match: 4. The length of the CDR3 is 15 residues. The CDR3 loop is CASSLFAQGAYEQYF. As DNA, the CDR3 is TGTGCCAGCAGTTTATTCGCACAGGGGGCCTACGAGCAGTACTTC.

There are a few counts of this clonotype. The chain joins TRBV20-1 to TRBJ2-7; 13 bases fit TRBD2. This CDR3 spans 14 amino acids. With V trimmed by 6 bases and J by 3 bases, 5 bases remained unmatched. In germline, CDR1 is DFQATT, CDR2 SNEGSKA (reference sequence). The CDR3 DNA reads TGCAGTGCCATGGGACTAGCGGGACACTACGAGCAGTACTTC. Protein: CSAMGLAGHYEQYF.

This rearrangement joins TRBV28 to TRBJ1-1; weak D call: TRBD1 (5 bases). CDR1 is MDHEN and CDR2 is SYDVKM in the germline V gene. V dropped 3 bases and J dropped 0 bases, with 14 bases sitting between them. The CDR3 loop spans 16 amino acids. CDR3 amino acids: CASSFSGGVMNTEAFF. CDR3 nucleotide sequence: TGTGCCAGCAGTTTTTCTGGGGGGGTGATGAACACTGAAGCTTTCTTT.

This sequence joins TRBV6-2 or TRBV6-3 and TRBJ2-1, with a weak D call TRBD2 (6 bases). The germline V gene encodes CDR1 MNHEY and CDR2 SVGEGT. Trimming removed 0 bases at V and 1 base at J, with 13 bases between. This CDR3 has 17 amino acids. Here the CDR3 DNA reads TGTGCCAGCAGTTACTCGATTACTAGCCGTTCCTACAATGAGCAGTTCTTC. Translated: CASSYSITSRSYNEQFF.